This is a list of T cell receptor beta chains from one sample in a study of neoadjuvant nivolumab and ipilimumab in lung cancer. Sequencing was performed with immunoSEQ multiplex PCR; in TCRdb, only in-frame clones are kept and a portion is missing. The data show 6,500 to 8,500 clones, more than 80% seen once. The sample here was tumor tissue, taken after neoadjuvant nivolumab, alone or with ipilimumab, at or shortly before surgery. The receptors stem from an adult with non-small cell lung cancer. Both conserved end residues are part of each CDR3. Each record gives: V gene, D gene, J gene, clone size, CDR3 DNA, CDR3 protein. D genes are given only for firm matches. Expanded clones get a size class; other rows say once, few or many, or leave the size out.

>TRBV2|NA|TRBJ1-2|once
TGTGCCAGCAGTGAAGTGGCAGGCCCTAGTGGCTACACCTTC
CASSEVAGPSGYTF
>TRBV6-5|NA|TRBJ2-2|NA
TGTGCCAGCAGTTATGAGGGATCGAACACCGGGGAGCTGTTTTTT
CASSYEGSNTGELFF
>TRBV6-5|TRBD1|TRBJ1-4|NA
TGTGCCAGCAGTGCACAGGGGGTAGGGGAAAAACTGTTTTTT
CASSAQGVGEKLFF
>TRBV10-2|TRBD2|TRBJ2-3|NA
TGCGCCAGCAGTGAGTCTACTAGCGGGGGTGTAGATACGCAGTATTTT
CASSESTSGGVDTQYF
>TRBV7-9|NA|TRBJ1-1|few
TGTGCCAGCAGCTTAGGACTGTCAAATCCTGAAGCTTTCTTT
CASSLGLSNPEAFF
>TRBV30|NA|TRBJ2-3|once
TGTGCCTGGAGTAATACAGCGGGCTCAGATACGCAGTATTTT
CAWSNTAGSDTQYF
>TRBV2|NA|TRBJ1-2|NA
TGTGCCAGCAGTGAAAGGGGCAGGGTACATGGCTACACCTTC
CASSERGRVHGYTF
>TRBV7-9|TRBD2|TRBJ2-3|few
TGTGCCAGCAGCTTAGGAAGCGGGGGCTCCACAGATACGCAGTATTTT
CASSLGSGGSTDTQYF
>TRBV13|NA|TRBJ2-7|NA
TGTGCCAGCAGTCGAACCGGGGGCGGCTACGAGCAGTACTTC
CASSRTGGGYEQYF
>TRBV5-4|NA|TRBJ1-1|few
TGTGCCAGCAGCCTAGGACGGCGATGGAACACTGAAGCTTTCTTT
CASSLGRRWNTEAFF